This TCR beta chain was found in a study of CD8 T cells in Susac syndrome. Study-wide results and limits: The number of individuals included in the study's TCR sequencing and HLA analysis was acknowledged as relatively small.

Trimming took off 7 bases at V and 4 bases at J, with 16 bases between the two ends. The CDR3 covers 15 residues. Notes on this clonotype: Its target is not known.

It was with random hexamers that roughly 0.5 to 1 ug RNA was reverse transcribed. The immunoSEQ assay covered 54 Vbeta and 13 Jbeta segments for CDR3. TCRdb recomputed calls from the immunoSEQ multiplex PCR reads with MiXCR, one row per CDR3 protein. The sample gives roughly 180,000 distinct CDR3 sequences, roughly 94% of which show up once; about 0.1% is in the top ten. This sequence originates from a human donor with Susac syndrome. Source material: CD4+ T cells from PBMCs. This sequence joins TRBV12-3 or TRBV12-4 and TRBJ2-2, with D perhaps TRBD1 (5 bases). DNA of the CDR3: TGTGCCAGCACCGCGGCAGGGTACGGCACCGGGGAGCTGTTTTTT. It translates to CASTAAGYGTGELFF.